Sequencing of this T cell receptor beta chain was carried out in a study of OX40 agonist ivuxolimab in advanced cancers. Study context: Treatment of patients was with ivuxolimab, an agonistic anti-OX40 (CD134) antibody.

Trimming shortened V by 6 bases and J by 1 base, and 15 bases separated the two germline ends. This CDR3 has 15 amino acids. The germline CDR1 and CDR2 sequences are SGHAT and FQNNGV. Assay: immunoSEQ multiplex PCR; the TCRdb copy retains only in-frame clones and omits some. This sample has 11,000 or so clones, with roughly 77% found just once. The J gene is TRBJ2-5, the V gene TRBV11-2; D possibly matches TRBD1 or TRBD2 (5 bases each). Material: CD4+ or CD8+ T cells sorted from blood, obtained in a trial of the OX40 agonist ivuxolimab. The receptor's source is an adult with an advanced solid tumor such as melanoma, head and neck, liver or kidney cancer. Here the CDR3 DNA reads TGTGCCAGCAGTTCCTCGGGACCGTTCCAAGAGACCCAGTACTTC. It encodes CASSSSGPFQETQYF.